A selection of T cell receptor beta chains follows, all from one sample in a study of response to subunit inactivated influenza vaccine. TCRdb re-analysed the RT-PCR reads in MiXCR, keeping a single row per CDR3 protein. The table records about 500,000 distinct CDR3 sequences, about 15% of them present only once. The material sequenced was CD4+ T cells sorted from PBMCs, taken around 25 months after vaccination. The receptors shown here come from a man aged 50 to 75 who received an inactivated influenza vaccine. Each CDR3 is given with its conserved first and last residue. A D gene is named only where the DNA matches it firmly. Clone size is stated in some rows and not others, as once, few, many or a class when expanded.

j_call d_call v_call clone_size cdr3_aa cdr3_nt
TRBJ1-1 . TRBV10-2 . CASNDRQNTEAFF TGCGCCAGCAATGACAGGCAGAACACTGAAGCTTTCTTT
TRBJ1-5 . TRBV6-5 . CASSSAGSRQPQHF TGTGCCAGCAGTTCGGCAGGGTCACGGCAGCCCCAGCATTTT
TRBJ2-1 TRBD2 TRBV19 . CASTLGAGGLNEQFF TGTGCCAGTACCCTCGGCGCGGGAGGCCTCAATGAGCAGTTCTTC
TRBJ2-3 . TRBV2 few CASSEPGGATDTQYF TGTGCCAGCAGTGAACCGGGGGGCGCAACAGATACGCAGTATTTT
TRBJ2-5 . TRBV4-2 many CASSQDRGSETQYF TGTGCCAGCAGCCAAGATCGCGGGTCAGAGACCCAGTACTTC
TRBJ2-6 . TRBV5-1 few CASSPMEQRSGANVLTF TGCGCCAGCAGCCCTATGGAACAGCGCTCTGGGGCCAACGTCCTGACTTTC
TRBJ2-5 . TRBV7-2 . CASSSWGGRETQYF TGTGCCAGCAGCTCTTGGGGGGGGCGAGAGACCCAGTACTTC
TRBJ1-2 . TRBV20-1 . CSAPGAGGFNYGYTF TGCAGTGCCCCAGGGGCAGGAGGCTTTAACTATGGCTACACCTTC
TRBJ2-7 TRBD1 TRBV20-1 few CSARIGTGREQYF TGCAGTGCTAGGATTGGGACAGGGCGGGAGCAGTACTTC
TRBJ2-7 . TRBV10-3 . CAISDWGDEQYF TGTGCCATCAGTGACTGGGGCGACGAGCAGTACTTC
TRBJ2-7 . TRBV18 few CASSLSDVMAYEQYF TGTGCCAGCTCACTCTCTGACGTGATGGCCTACGAGCAGTACTTC
TRBJ2-7 . TRBV28 . CASSLHQGGYYEQYF TGTGCCAGCAGTTTACACCAGGGGGGGTACTACGAGCAGTACTTC
TRBJ2-3 TRBD2 TRBV4-2 few CASSQNPGLAATDTQYF TGTGCCAGCAGCCAGAATCCGGGACTAGCGGCCACAGATACGCAGTATTTT
TRBJ2-1 . TRBV27 few CASSDGTQYNEQFF TGTGCCAGCAGTGACGGGACACAATACAATGAGCAGTTCTTC
TRBJ2-5 . TRBV5-1 few CASSLDEGGLWETQYF TGCGCCAGCAGCTTGGATGAGGGGGGACTTTGGGAGACCCAGTACTTC
TRBJ2-3 . TRBV20-1 . CSARAGADPGDTQYF TGCAGTGCTAGGGCCGGGGCCGACCCCGGAGATACGCAGTATTTT
TRBJ2-4 TRBD1 TRBV6-2/TRBV6-3 few CASIDRGQGNIQYF TGTGCCAGCATTGACAGGGGGCAAGGAAACATTCAGTACTTC
TRBJ2-1 TRBD2 TRBV29-1 . CSVGTSGNEQFF TGCAGCGTCGGGACTAGCGGAAATGAGCAGTTCTTC
TRBJ2-2 . TRBV7-8 many CASSPSRRSNTGELFF TGTGCCAGCAGCCCCTCCCGAAGATCGAACACCGGGGAGCTGTTTTTT
TRBJ2-1 . TRBV15 once CATSRDQGKQFF TGTGCCACCAGCAGAGATCAGGGGAAGCAGTTCTTC
TRBJ2-5 . TRBV20-1 few CSATRQEETQYF TGCAGTGCTACCAGACAGGAAGAGACCCAGTACTTC
TRBJ1-4 TRBD1 TRBV28 . CASTARDRGEKLFF TGTGCCAGCACCGCCCGGGACAGGGGGGAAAAACTGTTTTTT
TRBJ2-7 TRBD1 TRBV14 few CASSQWTGPYEQYF TGTGCCAGCAGCCAATGGACAGGGCCCTACGAGCAGTACTTC
TRBJ2-1 TRBD2 TRBV18 . CASSPGTSGRRNEQFF TGTGCCAGCTCACCCGGGACTAGCGGGAGGAGGAATGAGCAGTTCTTC
TRBJ1-1 . TRBV4-3 few CASSQDSTDTEAFF TGCGCCAGCAGCCAAGATTCGACGGACACTGAAGCTTTCTTT
TRBJ2-2 . TRBV5-4 few CASSPEPGENTGELFF TGTGCCAGCAGCCCGGAACCGGGGGAGAACACCGGGGAGCTGTTTTTT
TRBJ1-5 . TRBV5-6 few CASSLGPPPISNQPQHF TGTGCCAGCAGCTTGGGTCCGCCCCCGATTAGCAATCAGCCCCAGCATTTT
TRBJ2-3 . TRBV9 . CASSVASGRSDTQYF TGTGCCAGCAGCGTAGCCAGCGGAAGGTCAGATACGCAGTATTTT
TRBJ2-1 TRBD2 TRBV7-2 . CASSLVTSGLSSYNEQFF TGTGCCAGCAGCTTAGTCACTAGCGGCTTGAGCTCCTACAATGAGCAGTTCTTC
TRBJ2-2 TRBD2 TRBV10-3 . CAISGSGTSDTGELFF TGTGCCATCAGTGGATCCGGGACTAGTGACACCGGGGAGCTGTTTTTT
TRBJ2-7 TRBD1 TRBV6-1 few CASNSQGPSYEQYF TGTGCCAGCAACTCACAGGGGCCCTCCTACGAGCAGTACTTC
TRBJ2-3 TRBD2 TRBV20-1 . CSARAPTARGKWSTDTQYF TGCAGTGCTAGAGCCCCAACTGCGCGGGGGAAGTGGAGCACAGATACGCAGTATTTT
TRBJ2-3 TRBD2 TRBV7-9 medium-sized CASSLPFGGGRTDTQYF TGTGCCAGCAGCTTACCCTTTGGCGGGGGACGCACAGATACGCAGTATTTT